The T cell receptor (beta chain) under discussion was sequenced for a study of blood T cell repertoires in COVID-19 (dated by TCRdb to 2018 to 2021). Some background on the complete study: Samples covering the acute and convalescent phases of COVID-19 were provided by collaborators in the United States, Italy and Spain. The sample metadata nearly always contained a de-identified subject ID, COVID-19 status, age in years and sex. HLA class I and class II types, where available, came from metadata supplied by the sample provider rather than from assay-based typing. The repertoires were released in a freely available public database meant as a resource for research on the immune response to SARS-CoV-2. The samples were drawn from the first 160 participants of the ongoing ImmuneRACE study and from some 1,300 subjects provided by 6 global collaborators. The material from the prospective study consisted of cDNA or gDNA derived from T cells, B-cell-depleted T cells, or PBMCs. The dataset comprised deeply sampled blood TCRbeta repertoires from subjects exposed to, actively infected with, or recovered from COVID-19. Summary of the overall study and its limitations: The quantity of clinical and demographic metadata differed by source and by participant and was supplied without curation.

Enrolling through a virtual design, the prospective study's participants ranged in age from about 18 to 89 years and lived across some 23 United States geographic areas. In the prospective study, cohorts were assigned on the basis of participant-reported clinical history obtained from a screening survey and a study questionnaire. ImmuneRACE Cohort 3 recovered participants were defined by two consecutive negative NP/OP PCR tests, healthcare professional clearance, or symptom resolution. Each participant in the prospective study had whole blood, serum and a nasopharyngeal or oropharyngeal swab collected by mobile phlebotomists. Participants in the prospective study had the option to provide additional blood draws and questionnaires over a 2-month period. Blood samples from the prospective study were shipped frozen or at room temperature prior to DNA extraction. Regarding this clone: Its target antigen remains unknown. No clone much larger than this one lies a single base away; base qualities are absent.

Between the V and J ends, shortened by 6 bases and 0 bases respectively, the junction contains 10 bases. The CDR3 starts with the cysteine, ends with the phenylalanine, and has 14 residues. The CDR3 DNA has 42 bases and is translated from base 1. The germline V gene specifies KGHSY as CDR1 and FQNENV as CDR2. The immunoSEQ Assay, a bias-controlled multiplex PCR, was used to amplify TCRbeta CDR3 regions from genomic DNA. The authors' analysis ran thus. Nucleated cell counts per sample were estimated from amplification of reference gene primers within the assay. Sequence reads were collapsed and filtered to measure the absolute abundance of every unique TCRbeta CDR3 rearrangement. Productive Simpson clonality was computed per sample as the square root of Simpson's diversity index over productive rearrangements. Here the immuneACCESS table is served through TCRdb, limited to in-frame sequences with V and J called. Missing clones are a known gap in these copies; in checked studies unresolved V genes cover under half, and the rest lacks a known reason. The V and J calls and clone size were taken over from that table, and D and trimming were inferred from the DNA. For this sample the table gives fewer than 400,000 clones, of which approximately 83% were detected only once. In total, the top ten clones hold 2.2% of the sample.

The sequence is built from TRBV16 and TRBJ2-3; no D segment can be confidently identified. The material sequenced was PBMCs or T cells enriched from blood (not recorded which). The TCR was taken from a man younger than 45 who had recovered from COVID-19. The nucleotides read TGTGCCAGCAGAGAACCAGTGAGCACAGATACGCAGTATTTT. It codes for CASREPVSTDTQYF.